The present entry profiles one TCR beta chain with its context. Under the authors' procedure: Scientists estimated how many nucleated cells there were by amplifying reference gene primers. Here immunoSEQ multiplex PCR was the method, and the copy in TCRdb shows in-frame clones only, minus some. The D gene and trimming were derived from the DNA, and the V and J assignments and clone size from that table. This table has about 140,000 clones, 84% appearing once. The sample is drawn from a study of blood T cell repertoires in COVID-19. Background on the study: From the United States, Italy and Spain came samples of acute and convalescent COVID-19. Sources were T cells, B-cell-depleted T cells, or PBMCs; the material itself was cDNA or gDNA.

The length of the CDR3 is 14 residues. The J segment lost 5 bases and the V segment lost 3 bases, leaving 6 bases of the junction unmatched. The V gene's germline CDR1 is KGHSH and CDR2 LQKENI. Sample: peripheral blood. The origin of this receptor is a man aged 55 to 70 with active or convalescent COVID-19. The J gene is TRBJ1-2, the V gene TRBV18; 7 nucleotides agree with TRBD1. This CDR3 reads CASSPMEGAYGYTF. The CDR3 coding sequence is TGTGCCAGCTCACCTATGGAGGGGGCGTATGGCTACACCTTC.